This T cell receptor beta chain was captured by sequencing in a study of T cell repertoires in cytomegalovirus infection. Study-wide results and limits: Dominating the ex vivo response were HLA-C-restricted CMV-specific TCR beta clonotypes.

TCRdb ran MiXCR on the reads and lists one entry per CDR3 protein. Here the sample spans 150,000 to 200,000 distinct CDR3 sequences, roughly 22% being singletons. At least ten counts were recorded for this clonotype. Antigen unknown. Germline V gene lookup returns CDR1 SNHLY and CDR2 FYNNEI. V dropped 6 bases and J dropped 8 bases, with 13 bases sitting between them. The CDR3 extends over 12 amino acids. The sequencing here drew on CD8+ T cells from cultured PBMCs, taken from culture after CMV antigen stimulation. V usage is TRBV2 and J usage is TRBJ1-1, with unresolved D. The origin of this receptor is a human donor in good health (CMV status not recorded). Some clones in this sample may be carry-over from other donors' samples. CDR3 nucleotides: TGTGCCAGCAGCGAGGAGACGGACGAAGCTTTCTTT. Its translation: CASSEETDEAFF.